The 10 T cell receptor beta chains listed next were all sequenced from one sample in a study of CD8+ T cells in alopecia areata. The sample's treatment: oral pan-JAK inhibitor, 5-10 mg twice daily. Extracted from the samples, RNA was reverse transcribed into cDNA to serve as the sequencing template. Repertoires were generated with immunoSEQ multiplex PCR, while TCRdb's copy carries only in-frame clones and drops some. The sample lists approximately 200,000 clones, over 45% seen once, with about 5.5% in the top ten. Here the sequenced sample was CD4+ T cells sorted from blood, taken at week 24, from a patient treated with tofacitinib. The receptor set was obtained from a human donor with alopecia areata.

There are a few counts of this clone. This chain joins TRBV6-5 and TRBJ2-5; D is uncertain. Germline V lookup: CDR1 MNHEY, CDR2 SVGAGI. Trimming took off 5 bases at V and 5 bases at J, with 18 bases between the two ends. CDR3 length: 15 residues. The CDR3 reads CASSLVVPPTETQYF. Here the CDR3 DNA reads TGTGCCAGCAGTCTAGTGGTTCCTCCGACGGAGACCCAGTACTTC.

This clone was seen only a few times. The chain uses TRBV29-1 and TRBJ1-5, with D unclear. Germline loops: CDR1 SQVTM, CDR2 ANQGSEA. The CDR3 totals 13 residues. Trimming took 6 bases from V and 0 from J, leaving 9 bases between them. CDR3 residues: CSVRPDSNQPQHF. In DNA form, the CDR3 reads TGCAGCGTACGTCCGGATAGCAATCAGCCCCAGCATTTT.

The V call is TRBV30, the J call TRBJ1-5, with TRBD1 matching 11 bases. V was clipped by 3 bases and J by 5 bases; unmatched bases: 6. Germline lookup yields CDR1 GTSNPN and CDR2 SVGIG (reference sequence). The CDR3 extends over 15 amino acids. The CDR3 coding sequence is TGTGCCTGGAGCCCCGGGACAGGGGGTTATCAGCCCCAGCATTTT. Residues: CAWSPGTGGYQPQHF. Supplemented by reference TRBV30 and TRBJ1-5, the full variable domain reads SQTIHQWPATLVQPVGSPLSLECTVEGTSNPNLYWYRQAAGRGLQLLFYSVGIGQISSEVPQNLSASRPQDRQFILSSKKLLLSDSGFYLCAWSPGTGGYQPQHFGDGTRLSIL.

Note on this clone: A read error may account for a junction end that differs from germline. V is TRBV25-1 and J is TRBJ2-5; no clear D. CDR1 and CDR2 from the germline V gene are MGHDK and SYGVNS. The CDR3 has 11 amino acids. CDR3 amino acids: CATSVLGTQYF. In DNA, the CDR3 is TGTGCCACCAGTGTTCTTGGGACCCAGTACTTC.

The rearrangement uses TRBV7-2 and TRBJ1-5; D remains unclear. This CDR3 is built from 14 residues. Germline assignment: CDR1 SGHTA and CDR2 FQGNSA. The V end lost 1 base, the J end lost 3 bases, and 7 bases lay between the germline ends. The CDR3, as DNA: TGTGCCAGCAGCTTAGTGGCAGACAATCAGCCCCAGCATTTT. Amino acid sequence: CASSLVADNQPQHF. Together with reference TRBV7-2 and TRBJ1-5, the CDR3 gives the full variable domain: GAGVSQSPSNKVTEKGKDVELRCDPISGHTALYWYRQSLGQGLEFLIYFQGNSAPDKSGLPSDRFSAERTGGSVSTLTIQRTQQEDSAVYLCASSLVADNQPQHFGDGTRLSIL.

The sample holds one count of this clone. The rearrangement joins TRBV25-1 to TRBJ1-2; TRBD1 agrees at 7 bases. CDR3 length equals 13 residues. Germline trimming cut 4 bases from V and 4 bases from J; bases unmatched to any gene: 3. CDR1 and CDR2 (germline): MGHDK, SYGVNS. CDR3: CASSGQGIYGYTF. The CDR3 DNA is TGTGCCAGCAGTGGACAGGGCATCTATGGCTACACCTTC.

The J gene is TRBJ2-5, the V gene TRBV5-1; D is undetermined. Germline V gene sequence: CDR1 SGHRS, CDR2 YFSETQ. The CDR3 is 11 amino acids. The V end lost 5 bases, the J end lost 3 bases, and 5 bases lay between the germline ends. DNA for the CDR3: TGCGCCAGCAGTTGGGAAGAGACCCAGTACTTC. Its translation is CASSWEETQYF.

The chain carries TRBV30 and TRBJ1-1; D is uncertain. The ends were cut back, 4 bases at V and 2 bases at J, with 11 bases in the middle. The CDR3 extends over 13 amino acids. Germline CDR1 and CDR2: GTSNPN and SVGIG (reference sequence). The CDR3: CAWTKWSNTEAFF. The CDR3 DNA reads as TGTGCCTGGACCAAGTGGAGCAACACTGAAGCTTTCTTT.

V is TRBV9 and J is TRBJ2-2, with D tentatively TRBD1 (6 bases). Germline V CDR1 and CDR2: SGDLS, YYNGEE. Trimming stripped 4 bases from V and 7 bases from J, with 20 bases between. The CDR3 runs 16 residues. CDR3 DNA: TGTGCCAGCAGCCCCATTAAACAGGGCGTGTACGGGGAGCTGTTTTTT. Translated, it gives CASSPIKQGVYGELFF.

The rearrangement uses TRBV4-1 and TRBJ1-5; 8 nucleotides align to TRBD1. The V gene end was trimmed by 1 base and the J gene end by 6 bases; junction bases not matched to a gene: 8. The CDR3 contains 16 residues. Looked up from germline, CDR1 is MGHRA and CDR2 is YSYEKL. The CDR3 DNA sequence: TGCGCCAGCAGCCAAGGCATACAGGGGGGGAGTCAGCCCCAGCATTTT. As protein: CASSQGIQGGSQPQHF.